This T cell receptor beta chain originates from a study of beta chain features in type 1 diabetes. The junction had 9 bases not matched to a gene; V was cut back by 2 bases and J by 1 base. In germline, CDR1 is SGHDT, CDR2 YYEEEE. This CDR3 contains 16 residues. Study conclusions and caveats: Sequencing used cDNA, and cells with high TCR expression could therefore be over-represented. Moderately but significantly shorter TCRB CDR3s were found in Type 1 diabetes patients in all four CD4+ subsets. VDJ junctions sequenced from type 1 diabetes patients showed fewer insertions and more deletions. TCRB rearrangement may or may not be influenced by HLA type; here this remained unresolved.

Expressed TCRB transcripts were sequenced after all isolated RNA was converted to cDNA. TCRdb's table, derived via immunoSEQ multiplex PCR, lists solely in-frame clones and lacks some. This table holds roughly 290,000 clones, 15% found once. A heparinised blood draw that averaged roughly 120 mL was obtained once from each donor. This clone was picked up a small number of times. The target antigen is unknown. The material sequenced was naive CD4+ T cells from blood. The V call is TRBV5-6, the J call TRBJ2-7, with 7 positions matching TRBD1. The TCR sequence derives from a man between 18 and 29 years old with type 1 diabetes. The CDR3 DNA sequence: TGTGCCAGCAGCTTCTCCCTGGACAGGAAGTCCTACGAGCAGTACTTC. As protein: CASSFSLDRKSYEQYF.